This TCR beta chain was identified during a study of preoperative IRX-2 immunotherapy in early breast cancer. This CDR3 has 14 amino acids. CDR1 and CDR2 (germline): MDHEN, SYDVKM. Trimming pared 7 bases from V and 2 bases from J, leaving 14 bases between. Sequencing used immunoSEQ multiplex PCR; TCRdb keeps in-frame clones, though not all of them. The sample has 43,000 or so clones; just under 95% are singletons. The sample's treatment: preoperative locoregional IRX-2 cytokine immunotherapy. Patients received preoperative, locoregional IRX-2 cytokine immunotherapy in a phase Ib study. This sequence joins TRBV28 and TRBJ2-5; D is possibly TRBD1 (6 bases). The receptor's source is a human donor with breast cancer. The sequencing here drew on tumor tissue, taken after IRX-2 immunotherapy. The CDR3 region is CASKQGPLQETQYF. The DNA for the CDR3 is TGTGCCAGCAAACAGGGACCTTTGCAAGAGACCCAGTACTTC.